The 29 T cell receptor beta chains below were found in one sample sequenced in a study of CD8+ T cells in alopecia areata. RNA was isolated and reverse transcribed to cDNA, the sequencing template. The table came from immunoSEQ multiplex PCR; TCRdb's copy has only in-frame clones and leaves some out. Sampling found over 100,000 clones, none seen once. Sequences were obtained from lesional skin. The receptors were sampled from a C3H/HeJ mouse with alopecia areata. For the strain, the MHC haplotype given is H2-k.

On this clone: Genes here carry mouse names. From the germline J gene comes the end of the CDR3, since the read stops 4 residues before it. This chain links TRBV19 with TRBJ1-4, with a tentative D call TRBD1 (6 bases). This CDR3 region has 16 residues. Trimming took off 4 bases at V and 0 bases at J, with 13 bases between the two ends. Germline CDR1 FNHDT, CDR2 SITEND (reference sequence). The CDR3 protein is CASSLFPGVSNERLFF. CDR3 DNA, as far as it was read: TGTGCCAGCAGTTTATTCCCAGGGGTTTCCAACGAA. Together with reference TRBV19 and TRBJ1-4, the CDR3 gives the full variable domain: GGIITQTPKFLIGQEGQKLTLKCQQNFNHDTMYWYRQDSGKGLRLIYYSITENDLQKGDLSEGYDASREKKSSFSLTVTSAQKNEMAVFLCASSLFPGVSNERLFFGHGTKLSVL.

This clone was seen at least ten times. Genes here carry mouse names. The DNA ends 4 residues before the CDR3 does, and the rest of the CDR3 is filled in from the germline J gene. The genes are TRBV13-3 and TRBJ2-7; 7 bases agree with TRBD1. Germline-derived CDR1 and CDR2 are NNHDY and SYVADS. This CDR3 comprises 13 residues. The sequenced part of the CDR3 DNA is TGTGCCAGCAGTGACTCCGACAGGGAT. It codes for CASSDSDRD. The CDR3, in full, reads CASSDSDRDEQYF.

Only a few counts were recorded for this clone. Mouse names are used for the genes. The observed sequence ends 4 residues before the CDR3 terminus, with the missing tail filled in from the germline J gene. V usage is TRBV29 and J usage is TRBJ1-4, with D perhaps matching TRBD1 (6 bases). V lost 3 bases, J lost 3 bases, and 8 bases lay in between. The CDR3 is 14 amino acids. Germline CDR1 and CDR2: MSHET and SYDVDS. Here the CDR3 reads CASSFGTTNERLFF. CDR3 bases read: TGTGCTAGCAGTTTTGGGACAACCAACGAA.

This clone was observed at least ten times. Gene names refer to mouse genes. Sequencing ends 4 residues short of the CDR3 end; the germline J gene provides the rest. The J gene is TRBJ2-5, the V gene TRBV13-3; tentative D call: TRBD2 (6 bases). Between the trimmed V and J ends, which lost 2 bases and 2 bases, there was a span of 12 bases. Per germline, CDR1 NNHDY and CDR2 SYVADS. The CDR3 has 15 residues. Here the CDR3 reads CASSEEAGLQDTQYF. The sequenced CDR3 bases are TGTGCCAGCAGTGAAGAGGCGGGACTCCAAGAC.

A word on this clone: The gene names here belong to mouse. The read falls 4 residues short of the CDR3 end, and the missing part is taken from the germline J gene. The chain links TRBV26 to TRBJ1-2; 10 nucleotides align to TRBD1. With 6 bases clipped from V and 4 bases from J, the junction kept 5 bases outside the gene matches. Germline CDR1 KGHPV, CDR2 FQNQEV (reference sequence). The CDR3 is 14 residues long. The CDR3 bases that were read are TGTGCCAGCAGGGCCGGGACAGGGGTCTCC. It translates to CASRAGTGVS. The full-length CDR3 reads as CASRAGTGVSDYTF. The full variable domain, in which reference TRBV26 and TRBJ1-2 provide the parts outside the CDR3, is NSKVIQTPRYLVKGQGQKAKMRCIPEKGHPVVFWYQQNKNNEFKFLINFQNQEVLQQIDMTEKRFSAECPSNSPCSLEIQSSEAGDSALYLCASRAGTGVSDYTFGSGTRLLVI.

This clone was detected only a few times. Genes here carry mouse names. The read stops 4 residues short of the end of the CDR3; the missing end is completed from the germline J gene. The V gene is TRBV19, the J gene TRBJ2-7; D may be TRBD2 (6 bases). Per germline, CDR1 FNHDT and CDR2 SITEND (reference sequence). This CDR3 spans 13 amino acids. CDR3 protein: CASSPGLYYEQYF. The covered CDR3 bases are TGTGCCAGCAGTCCGGGACTTTATTAT.

A note on this clone: Here the gene names and germline are mouse. The read terminates 4 residues ahead of where the CDR3 ends, so the germline J gene completes it. The chain carries TRBV19 and TRBJ2-1, with D possibly TRBD2 on 6 matching bases. Germline V gives CDR1 FNHDT, CDR2 SITEND (reference sequence). The CDR3 spans 16 residues. The ends were cut back, 2 bases at V and 0 bases at J, with 12 bases in the middle. The CDR3 region is CASSMALGNNYAEQFF. The CDR3 DNA, read in part, is TGTGCCAGCAGTATGGCGCTGGGGAATAACTATGCT.

This clone has just a few counts. Gene names denote mouse genes. The read terminates 4 residues before the CDR3 end, so the remaining end is supplied by the germline J gene. The chain recombines TRBV13-1 with TRBJ2-3; 7 positions match TRBD1. J lost 4 bases, V lost 0 bases, and 5 bases had no gene match. Germline lookup yields CDR1 NSHNY and CDR2 SYGAGN. CDR3 length: 15 residues. CDR3 bases read: TGTGCCAGCAGTGATGACGCAGGGGGTTCAGAA. Protein: CASSDDAGGSE. The whole CDR3 region reads CASSDDAGGSETLYF.

This clone was counted only a few times. Any gene name here is a mouse gene name. The covered CDR3 bases are TGTGCCAGCGGTGATGCGTCGGCTGGGGGGTAT. This gives the protein CASGDASAGGY. The whole CDR3 is CASGDASAGGYEQYF. The V call is TRBV13-2, the J call TRBJ2-7; 8 nucleotides agree with TRBD2. The read falls 4 residues short of the CDR3 end, and the missing part is taken from the germline J gene. The germline CDR1 and CDR2 sequences are NNHNN and SYGAGS (reference sequence). This CDR3 contains 15 residues.

A few counts support this clone. Germline and genes here are mouse. The read comes to an end 4 residues before the CDR3 does, leaving the germline J gene to fill in the end. The rearrangement links TRBV19 to TRBJ2-3, with a weak D call TRBD2 (5 bases). Germline V gene data show CDR1 as FNHDT and CDR2 as SITEND (reference sequence). Trimming shortened V by 0 bases and J by 0 bases, and 8 bases separated the two germline ends. The CDR3 extends over 15 amino acids. CDR3 residues: CASSIARTSAETLYF. The CDR3 bases that were read are TGTGCCAGCAGTATAGCCCGGACTAGTGCAGAA. Filled out from reference TRBV19 and TRBJ2-3, the complete variable domain reads GGIITQTPKFLIGQEGQKLTLKCQQNFNHDTMYWYRQDSGKGLRLIYYSITENDLQKGDLSEGYDASREKKSSFSLTVTSAQKNEMAVFLCASSIARTSAETLYFGSGTRLTVL.

In this sample, this clone turned up a few times. TCRdb gives a protein that differs at residue 12 from what the DNA encodes, so the protein here is translated from the DNA. The genes and germline here are from mouse. The observed sequence ends 3 residues before the CDR3 terminus, with the missing tail filled in from the germline J gene. The chain uses TRBV13-1 and TRBJ1-6; TRBD1 aligns across 7 bases. TRBJ1-6 is classed as an ORF, of uncertain function. Germline CDR1 is NSHNY and CDR2 is SYGAGN. The junction had 3 bases not matched to a gene; V was cut back by 2 bases and J by 4 bases. The CDR3 runs to 15 residues. CDR3: CASSDPTGYNSPLYF. The covered CDR3 bases are TGTGCCAGCAGTGACCCGACAGGGTATAATTCGCCC.

This clone was found a few times. The genes are named according to mouse. The CDR3 end lies 4 residues beyond the end of the read and is filled in from the germline J gene. The chain uses TRBV17 and TRBJ1-4; the D gene is possibly TRBD1 (6 bases). The CDR3 is made up of 16 amino acids. Per germline, CDR1 MNHDT and CDR2 YYDKIL. With 3 bases removed from V and 0 bases from J, the gap between germline ends came to 11 bases. The CDR3 loop reads CASSRTGTISNERLFF. The CDR3 DNA, read in part, is TGTGCTAGCAGTAGGACCGGGACAATTTCCAACGAA.

As regards this clone: The listed TCRdb protein conflicts with the DNA translation at residue 13, and the protein shown is translated directly from the DNA. The gene names here belong to mouse. Read data end 3 residues before the CDR3 end; the end is taken from the germline J gene. The chain carries TRBV13-3 and TRBJ1-6, with 10 positions matching TRBD1. TRBJ1-6 is labeled an ORF, and its function is uncertain. J gave up 5 bases and V 3 bases, and 5 bases lay outside the gene matches. The CDR3 has 16 amino acids. Germline values: CDR1 NNHDY, CDR2 SYVADS. CDR3 bases read: TGTGCCAGCAGTGGCCCTGGGACAGGGGATAATTCGCCC. Its translation is CASSGPGTGDNSP. The entire CDR3 sequence reads CASSGPGTGDNSPLYF.

Ten or more counts support this clone. Gene names denote mouse genes. Coverage ceases 4 residues before the CDR3 finishes, and the germline J gene fills in the end. V is TRBV13-3 and J is TRBJ2-1, with TRBD2 matching over 8 bases. The CDR3 has 14 amino acids. Germline V gene lookup returns CDR1 NNHDY and CDR2 SYVADS. Trimming cost V 8 bases and J 0 bases; bases outside gene matches: 4. CDR3 bases read: TGTGCCAGTGACTGGGGCCCTAACTATGCT. This translates into CASDWGPNYA. The complete CDR3 protein is CASDWGPNYAEQFF.

In this sample, this clone turned up a few times. Gene names refer to mouse genes. The read gets to within 4 residues of the CDR3 end, and the germline J gene fills in the rest. This chain joins TRBV1 and TRBJ1-2; TRBD1 agrees at 7 bases. Germline V gene sequence: CDR1 NSQYPW, CDR2 LRSPGD (reference sequence). CDR3 length equals 15 residues. CDR3 in amino acids: CTCSADPRGRSDYTF. The CDR3 bases that were read are TGCACCTGCAGTGCAGATCCCAGGGGGAGGTCC.

This clone turned up a few times. Here the gene names and germline are mouse. Read coverage stops 4 residues before the CDR3 terminus; the germline J gene supplies the remainder. The V and J genes are TRBV19 and TRBJ2-7, with TRBD1 as a possible D gene (5 bases). V lost 1 base and J 2 bases, leaving 10 bases between the germline ends. This CDR3 is built from 14 residues. Germline assignment: CDR1 FNHDT and CDR2 SITEND (reference sequence). The sequenced part of the CDR3 DNA is TGTGCCAGCAGTATAACCCCGACAGCCTAT. Its protein product is CASSITPTAY. The entire CDR3 protein is CASSITPTAYEQYF.

A remark on this clone: These gene names are mouse names. The DNA read from the CDR3 is TGTGCCAGCAGTGGCCGACTGGGGACTAGTGCAGAA. Encoded protein: CASSGRLGTSAE. The full CDR3 is CASSGRLGTSAETLYF. The genes are TRBV13-3 and TRBJ2-3; TRBD2 agrees at 8 bases. The read ends 4 residues shy of where the CDR3 ends; the end is completed using the germline J gene. Germline-derived CDR1 and CDR2 are NNHDY and SYVADS. The junction had 6 bases not matched to a gene; V was cut back by 3 bases and J by 0 bases. This CDR3 comprises 16 residues.

This clone was observed a handful of times. Genes here carry mouse names. The read terminates 4 residues before the CDR3 end, so the remaining end is supplied by the germline J gene. The gene calls are TRBV13-1 and TRBJ1-2; TRBD1 is a possible D gene (5 bases). The CDR3 length is 13 residues. Germline V CDR1 and CDR2: NSHNY, SYGAGN. Between the trimmed V and J ends, which lost 6 bases and 0 bases, there was a span of 9 bases. The covered CDR3 bases are TGTGCCAGCACCAGGGCTTCAAACTCC. Translating it yields CASTRASNS. The full CDR3 reads CASTRASNSDYTF.

This clone showed up just a few times. Mouse gene names and germline throughout. The CDR3 goes on 4 residues after the read ends, and that part is filled in from the germline J gene. Other DNA sequences in the same sample also yield this CDR3. This sequence joins TRBV13-3 and TRBJ2-5, with D possibly matching TRBD1 (6 bases). Germline-derived CDR1 and CDR2 are NNHDY and SYVADS. Deletions cut 7 bases from V and 0 bases from J, with 15 bases between. This CDR3 has 15 residues. The sequenced CDR3 bases are TGTGCCAGCTCTCCCACAGGGATTAACCAAGAC. Its translation: CASSPTGINQD. The full CDR3 protein reads CASSPTGINQDTQYF.

This clone was counted many times. Genes and germline come from the mouse. The read ends 4 residues shy of where the CDR3 ends; the end is completed using the germline J gene. The chain has TRBV13-3 and TRBJ2-1; 7 bases map to TRBD1. The J segment lost 0 bases and the V segment lost 5 bases, leaving 2 bases of the junction unmatched. The CDR3 covers 14 residues. CDR1 is NNHDY and CDR2 is SYVADS in the germline V gene. The CDR3 DNA, read in part, is TGTGCCAGCAGCTCAGGGGGTAACTATGCT. This gives the protein CASSSGGNYA. The full-length CDR3 reads as CASSSGGNYAEQFF.

Note on this clone: Gene names are the mouse ones. The CDR3 end falls 4 residues outside the read, so it is completed with the germline J gene. The genes are TRBV13-3 and TRBJ2-5; tentatively, D is TRBD2 (5 bases). Germline CDR1 is NNHDY and CDR2 is SYVADS. Trimming removed 0 bases at V and 2 bases at J, with 10 bases between. There are 15 residues in the CDR3. The CDR3 DNA, read in part, is TGTGCCAGCAGTGATGCAAGTGGGGTCCAAGAC. Translation: CASSDASGVQD. In full, the CDR3 reads CASSDASGVQDTQYF.

To note about this clone: The germline and genes are mouse ones. The CDR3 is cut off 4 residues early in the read; its end comes from the germline J gene. Other DNA sequences within the sample encode an identical CDR3. The rearrangement joins TRBV13-1 to TRBJ2-1, with 7 nucleotides matching TRBD1. Losses at the gene ends were 8 bases for V and 5 bases for J; bases not matched to a gene: 7. CDR1 and CDR2 from the germline V gene are NSHNY and SYGAGN. The CDR3 contains 13 residues. The CDR3 is CASTPGQNAEQFF. The CDR3 DNA, read in part, is TGTGCCAGTACGCCGGGACAGAATGCT.

To note about this clone: The germline and genes are mouse ones. The CDR3 goes on 4 residues after the read ends, and that part is filled in from the germline J gene. The chain joins TRBV14 to TRBJ2-7; 9 bases match TRBD2. This CDR3 contains 15 residues. Germline lookup yields CDR1 SGHDT and CDR2 FRDEAV. CDR3 DNA, as far as it was read: TGTGCCAGCAGCCCTCCGGGACTGGGCTTATAT. Amino acid sequence: CASSPPGLGLY. The entire CDR3 protein reads CASSPPGLGLYEQYF. Full variable domain (outside the CDR3, taken from reference TRBV14 and TRBJ2-7): EAGVTQSPRYAVLQEGQAVSFWCDPISGHDTLYWYQQPRDQGPQLLVYFRDEAVIDNSQLPSDRFSAVRPKGTNSTLKIQSAKQGDTATYLCASSPPGLGLYEQYFGPGTRLTVL.

The table lists this clone with a few counts. All gene names here are mouse names. The CDR3 end lies 4 residues beyond the end of the read and is filled in from the germline J gene. The chain couples TRBV13-3 to TRBJ1-1; 12 nucleotides align to TRBD1. CDR1 and CDR2 from the germline V gene are NNHDY and SYVADS. The CDR3 consists of 15 residues. CDR3 protein: CASSDVGQGAAEVFF. The CDR3 bases that were read are TGTGCCAGCAGTGATGTGGGACAGGGGGCCGCA.

With regard to this clone: Germline and genes: mouse. The CDR3 extends 4 residues past the end of the read, so its final part is completed from the germline J gene. This sequence joins TRBV13-1 and TRBJ2-7, with a weak D call TRBD1 (5 bases). The CDR3 sequence is 13 residues long. The V and J ends lost 1 base and 2 bases respectively, with 7 bases between them. Germline assignment: CDR1 NSHNY and CDR2 SYGAGN. The CDR3 spells CASSDYRTYEQYF. The CDR3 bases that were read are TGTGCCAGCAGTGATTACAGGACCTAT.

Many counts were recorded for this clone. The protein TCRdb lists differs from the translation of the DNA at residue 12; the protein given here is translated from the DNA itself. Mouse gene names and germline throughout. The read terminates 3 residues ahead of where the CDR3 ends, so the germline J gene completes it. The chain joins TRBV13-3 to TRBJ1-6; a possible D gene is TRBD1 (5 bases). TRBJ1-6 is labeled an ORF, and its function is uncertain. V lost 2 bases and J lost 3, with 9 bases in between. Germline V gene lookup returns CDR1 NNHDY and CDR2 SYVADS. The CDR3 is 15 residues long. The DNA read from the CDR3 is TGTGCCAGCAGTGACGGACAATTCTATAATTCGCCC. Its protein is CASSDGQFYNSP. The whole CDR3 reads CASSDGQFYNSPLYF.

This clone has only a few counts. Gene names follow the mouse nomenclature. Read sequence stops 4 residues before the CDR3 end, and the germline J gene provides the missing end. The genes are TRBV19 and TRBJ1-4, with a tentative D call TRBD1 (6 bases). The CDR3 totals 13 residues. CDR1 and CDR2 from the germline V gene are FNHDT and SITEND (reference sequence). The CDR3 bases that were read are TGTGCCAGCAACTGGGGGGGCGCCGAA. Protein: CASNWGGAE. The full CDR3 is CASNWGGAERLFF.

Details on this clone: Gene names denote mouse genes. From the germline J gene comes the end of the CDR3, since the read stops 4 residues before it. At the DNA level, this CDR3 is encoded by other sequences in the same sample as well. The chain employs TRBV16 and TRBJ1-2, with a weak D call TRBD1 (6 bases). Germline V gene lookup returns CDR1 SGHSA and CDR2 FRNQAP. The CDR3 loop spans 14 amino acids. CDR3 bases read: TGTGCAAGCAGCTCGGGACTGGGGGGGCGC. Protein product: CASSSGLGGR. The entire CDR3 is CASSSGLGGRDYTF.

This clone was recorded a few times. Germline and genes here are mouse. Sequencing ends 4 residues short of the CDR3 end; the germline J gene provides the rest. The chain joins TRBV13-3 to TRBJ2-3; 7 bases align to TRBD1. V shed 0 bases, J shed 0 bases, and the junction held 7 bases outside the gene matches. This CDR3 contains 17 residues. Germline assignment: CDR1 NNHDY and CDR2 SYVADS. The sequenced CDR3 bases are TGTGCCAGCAGTGATGCCCCACCGGGACAGAGTGCAGAA. Protein: CASSDAPPGQSAE. In full, the CDR3 is CASSDAPPGQSAETLYF.